This T cell receptor beta chain is drawn from a study of CXCR3-negative and CXCR3-positive naive CD8 T cells. Study conclusions and caveats: For CXCR3-positive naive cells, TRB CDR3s were more hydrophobic than those of CXCR3-negative naive cells. Cryopreservation partially decreased CXCR3 expression, and most assays used fresh PBMCs. CXCR3-negative and CXCR3-positive naive cells shared comparable TRBV-TRBJ usage, but memory cells did not.

The naive CD8+ gate required CD45RO-CCR7+CD27+CD95- phenotype. Of note for this clonotype: Its matching antigen is unknown.

UMI-labeled 5' RACE TRB cDNA libraries were prepared from the cells. TCRdb reprocessed the 5' RACE reads, with one entry per CDR3 protein and no DNA. With approximately 88,000 distinct CDR3 sequences in the sample, the ten largest clones hold almost 0.55%. This TCR was recovered from a human donor in good health. Some clones in this sample may be carry-over from other donors' samples. Input material: naive CXCR3+ CD8+ T cells from blood. Subset indicated: CD45RO-CCR7+CD27+CD95- naive CD8+ T cells expressing CXCR3 (TNR3+).

The CDR3 sequence: CASSLQVSYNEQFF. The chain combines TRBV28 with TRBJ2-1. The CDR3 spans 14 residues. The V gene's germline CDR1 is MDHEN and CDR2 SYDVKM.